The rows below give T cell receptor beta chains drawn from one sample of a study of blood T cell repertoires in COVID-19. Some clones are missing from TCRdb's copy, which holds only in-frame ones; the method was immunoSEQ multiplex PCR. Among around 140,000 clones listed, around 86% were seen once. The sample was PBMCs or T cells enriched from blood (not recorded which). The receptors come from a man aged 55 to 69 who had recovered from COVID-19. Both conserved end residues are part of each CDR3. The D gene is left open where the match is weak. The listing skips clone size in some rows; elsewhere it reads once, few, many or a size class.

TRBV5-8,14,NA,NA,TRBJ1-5,CASSLTGIVQPQHF,TGTGCCAGCAGCTTGACAGGGATTGTTCAGCCCCAGCATTTT
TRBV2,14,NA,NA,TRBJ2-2,CASMRLQNTGELFF,TGTGCCAGCATGCGACTCCAGAACACCGGGGAGCTGTTTTTT
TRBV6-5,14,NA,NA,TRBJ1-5,CASSSRVRGQPQHF,TGTGCCAGCAGTTCCAGGGTGCGGGGGCAGCCCCAGCATTTT
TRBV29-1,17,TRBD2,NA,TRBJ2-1,CSVEGLAGLHSYNEQFF,TGCAGCGTTGAAGGACTAGCGGGGCTACACTCCTACAATGAGCAGTTCTTC
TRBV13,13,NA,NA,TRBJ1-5,CASSSGSNQPQHF,TGTGCCAGCAGCTCCGGTAGCAATCAGCCCCAGCATTTT
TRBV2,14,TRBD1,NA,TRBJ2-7,CASRIQGVAYEQYF,TGTGCCAGCAGGATACAGGGGGTGGCCTACGAGCAGTACTTC
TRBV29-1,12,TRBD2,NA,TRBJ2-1,CSVTSGYNEQFF,TGCAGCGTGACTAGCGGCTACAATGAGCAGTTCTTC
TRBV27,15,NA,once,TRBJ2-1,CASSSTNRRYNEQFF,TGTGCCAGCAGTTCAACGAATAGAAGATACAATGAGCAGTTCTTC
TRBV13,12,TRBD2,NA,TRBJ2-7,CASSSLHKGGDF,TGTGCCAGCAGCTCTTTACACAAGGGAGGGGACTTC
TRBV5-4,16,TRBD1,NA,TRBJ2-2,CASSSGTDTKAGELFF,TGTGCCAGCAGCTCCGGGACAGACACCAAGGCCGGGGAGCTGTTTTTT
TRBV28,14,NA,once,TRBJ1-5,CASSLSGDNQPQHF,TGTGCCAGCAGTTTATCAGGGGACAATCAGCCCCAGCATTTT
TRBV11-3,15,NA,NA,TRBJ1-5,CASSQEVYSNQPQHF,TGTGCCAGCAGCCAAGAGGTTTATAGCAATCAGCCCCAGCATTTT
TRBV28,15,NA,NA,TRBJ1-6,CASNDRSVYNSPLHF,TGTGCCAGCAACGATCGTAGCGTCTATAATTCACCCCTCCACTTT
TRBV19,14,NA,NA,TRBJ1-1,CASITSRGSTEAFF,TGTGCCAGTATCACCTCCAGAGGGTCCACTGAAGCTTTCTTT
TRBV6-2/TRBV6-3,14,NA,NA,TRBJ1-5,CASSYVNSNQPQHF,TGTGCCAGCAGTTACGTCAATAGCAATCAGCCCCAGCATTTT
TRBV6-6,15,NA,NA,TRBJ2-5,CASSYGDRLQETQYF,TGTGCCAGCAGTTACGGTGACAGGCTCCAAGAGACCCAGTACTTC
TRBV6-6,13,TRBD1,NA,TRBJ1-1,CASSYGQGAPAFF,TGTGCCAGCAGTTACGGACAGGGAGCCCCGGCTTTCTTT
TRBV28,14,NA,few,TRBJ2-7,CASSLLGASYEQYF,TGTGCCAGCAGTTTATTGGGGGCATCCTACGAGCAGTACTTC
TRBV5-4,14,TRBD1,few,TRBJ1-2,CASSWGQGRGGYTF,TGTGCCAGCAGCTGGGGACAGGGACGGGGTGGCTACACCTTC
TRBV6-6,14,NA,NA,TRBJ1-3,CASSPQITGNTIYF,TGTGCCAGCAGTCCCCAGATTACTGGAAACACCATATATTTT
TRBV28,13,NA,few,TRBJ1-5,CASSLSPPRPQHF,TGTGCCAGCAGTTTATCCCCCCCTCGGCCCCAGCATTTT
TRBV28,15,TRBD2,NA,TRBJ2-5,CASSPRTGLQETQYF,TGTGCCAGCAGTCCTAGGACGGGACTACAAGAGACCCAGTACTTC
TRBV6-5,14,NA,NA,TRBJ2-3,CASSTERGTDTQYF,TGTGCCAGCAGCACCGAAAGGGGAACAGATACGCAGTATTTT
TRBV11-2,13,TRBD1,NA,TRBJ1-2,CASSTGQGLGYTF,TGTGCCAGCAGCACGGGACAGGGCCTTGGCTACACCTTC
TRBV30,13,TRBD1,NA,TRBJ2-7,CAWMRQGAYEQYF,TGTGCCTGGATGCGACAGGGGGCTTACGAGCAGTACTTC
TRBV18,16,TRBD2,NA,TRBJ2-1,CASSRSGVRGDNEQFF,TGTGCCAGCTCACGTTCCGGAGTGCGGGGGGACAATGAGCAGTTCTTC